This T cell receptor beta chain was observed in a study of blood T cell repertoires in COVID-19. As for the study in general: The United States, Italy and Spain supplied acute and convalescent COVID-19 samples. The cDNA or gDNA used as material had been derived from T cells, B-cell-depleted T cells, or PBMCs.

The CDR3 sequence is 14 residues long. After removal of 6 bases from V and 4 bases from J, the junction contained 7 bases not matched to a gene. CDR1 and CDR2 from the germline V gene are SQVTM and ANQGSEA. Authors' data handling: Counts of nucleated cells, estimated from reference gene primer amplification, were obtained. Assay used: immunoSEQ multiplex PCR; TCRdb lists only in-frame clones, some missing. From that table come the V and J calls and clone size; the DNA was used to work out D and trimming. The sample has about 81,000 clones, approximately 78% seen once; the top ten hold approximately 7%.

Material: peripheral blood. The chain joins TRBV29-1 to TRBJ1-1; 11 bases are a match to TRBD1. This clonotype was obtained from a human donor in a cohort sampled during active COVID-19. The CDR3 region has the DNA TGCAGCGTGCGGACAGGGGGCGCGGGCACTGAAGCTTTCTTT. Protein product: CSVRTGGAGTEAFF.